These 9 T cell receptor beta chains came from one sample sequenced in a study of tumor-infiltrating lymphocytes in oesophageal squamous cell carcinoma. TCRdb recomputed calls from the PCR reads with MiXCR, one row per CDR3 protein. The table has about 10,000 distinct CDR3 sequences, 57% seen once; the top ten hold under 45%. The source material was esophageal tumor tissue. These receptors all come from a male donor with esophageal squamous cell carcinoma.

This clonotype showed up many times. V gene TRBV6-1 combines with J gene TRBJ2-1; TRBD2 agrees at 7 bases. Germline V gene lookup returns CDR1 MNHNS and CDR2 SASEGT. CDR3 length equals 14 residues. V shed 5 bases, J shed 6 bases, and the junction held 7 bases outside the gene matches. The CDR3 DNA reads as TGTGCCAGCAGTCGACCAACTAGCGCCAATGAGCAGTTCTTC. It is translated as CASSRPTSANEQFF.

V is TRBV6-1 and J is TRBJ2-1; 7 bases fit TRBD1. The J call may be incorrect, as the DNA end agrees better with TRBJ2-7. The CDR3 has 14 amino acids. Germline V gives CDR1 MNHNS, CDR2 SASEGT. The CDR3 sequence: CASSTGSSYNEQYF. The CDR3 DNA reads TGTGCCAGCTCGACAGGGAGCTCCTACAATGAGCAGTACTTC.

With regard to this clonotype: One junction end does not reproduce the germline sequence, and a read error may be involved. The V gene is TRBV6-6, the J gene TRBJ2-5; possibly TRBD1 for D (5 bases). CDR1 and CDR2 (germline): MNHNY, SVGAGI (reference sequence). This CDR3 comprises 11 residues. The CDR3 loop is CASRKQETQYF. Here the CDR3 DNA reads TGTGCCAGCAGAAAACAGGAGACCCAGTATTTC.

The chain couples TRBV14 to TRBJ2-3; 11 bases fit TRBD2. CDR3 length: 15 amino acids. Germline CDR1 reads SGHDN; CDR2 reads FVKESK. Losses at the gene ends were 3 bases for V and 3 bases for J; bases not matched to a gene: 2. The CDR3 region has the DNA TGTGCCAGCAGCCAGACTAGCGGGACAACAGATACGCAGTATTTT. This translates into CASSQTSGTTDTQYF.

CDR3 protein: CASSLVRGTDTQYF. Here the CDR3 DNA reads TGTGCCAGCAGCTTAGTGCGTGGCACAGATACGCAGTATTTT. The chain recombines TRBV7-2 with TRBJ2-3; D gene uncertain. Per germline, CDR1 SGHTA and CDR2 FQGNSA. The ends were cut back, 1 base at V and 1 base at J, with 6 bases in the middle. The CDR3 runs to 14 residues.

J is TRBJ2-5 and V is TRBV18, with D unresolved. The last part of the DNA fits TRBJ2-7 better; the J call may be wrong. The CDR3 is 13 amino acids. In germline, CDR1 is KGHSH, CDR2 LQKENI. The CDR3 nucleotides are TGTGCCAGCTCACTTCCGGCCCTCTACGAGCAGTACTTC. Translation gives CASSLPALYEQYF.

This clonotype was picked up many times. This chain connects TRBV7-3 to TRBJ2-1, with D unclear. The germline V gene has CDR1 SGHTA and CDR2 FQGTGA. This CDR3 is built from 11 residues. The V end lost 2 bases, the J end lost 6 bases, and 2 bases lay between the germline ends. CDR3 sequence reads: CASSLGNEQFF. The DNA for the CDR3 is TGTGCCAGCAGCTTAGGCAATGAGCAGTTCTTC.

The V call is TRBV30, the J call TRBJ1-3, with D possibly TRBD1 on 6 matching bases. This CDR3 has 15 amino acids. V was pared by 2 bases and J by 6 bases, with 17 bases between. Germline V gene sequence: CDR1 GTSNPN, CDR2 SVGIG (reference sequence). CDR3 coding DNA: TGTGCCTGGAGTCTTTTTCCAGGGGCAGAAAACACCATATATTTT. This sequence encodes CAWSLFPGAENTIYF. Supplemented by reference TRBV30 and TRBJ1-3, the full variable domain reads SQTIHQWPATLVQPVGSPLSLECTVEGTSNPNLYWYRQAAGRGLQLLFYSVGIGQISSEVPQNLSASRPQDRQFILSSKKLLLSDSGFYLCAWSLFPGAENTIYFGEGSWLTVV.

This clonotype has just a few counts. The genes are TRBV11-3 and TRBJ2-5, with 7 bases matching TRBD2. The J call is in doubt because the DNA end fits TRBJ2-1 better. The germline gives CDR1 SGHNT, CDR2 YENEEA. The CDR3 length is 13 residues. Here the CDR3 reads CASNSGGMDEQFF. In DNA form, the CDR3 reads TGTGCCAGCAACTCGGGGGGAATGGATGAGCAGTTCTTC.